The present T cell receptor (beta chain) was sequenced within a study of blood T cell repertoires in COVID-19. Turning to the study itself: COVID-19 samples collected from the United States, Italy and Spain covered acute and convalescent phases. T cells, B-cell-depleted T cells, or PBMCs provided the cDNA or gDNA that served as material.

The germline CDR1 and CDR2 sequences are KGHSH and LQKENI. CDR3 length: 16 residues. V shed 1 base, J shed 2 bases, and the junction held 5 bases outside the gene matches. In the original workflow: Amplification of reference gene primers provided the estimated nucleated cell counts. Repertoires were generated with immunoSEQ multiplex PCR, while TCRdb's copy carries only in-frame clones and drops some. The V and J calls and clone size come from that table; D and trimming were worked out from the DNA. The table includes over 90,000 clones, more than 70% detected once. This clonotype was sampled from a woman aged 80 or older in a cohort sampled during active COVID-19. The J gene is TRBJ2-5, the V gene TRBV18; 9 positions match TRBD1. Sequencing was done on a sample of peripheral blood. The CDR3 loop is CASSPRRQGGQETQYF. CDR3 in DNA: TGTGCCAGCTCACCACGTAGACAGGGGGGACAAGAGACCCAGTACTTC.